What follows describes a single T cell receptor (beta chain). Its antigen is still unknown. Per germline, CDR1 SGHRS and CDR2 YFSETQ. The CDR3 is 13 residues long. V lost 4 bases and J lost 2, with 10 bases in between. PCR used 60 Vbeta primers and 13 Jbeta primers. Repertoires were generated with immunoSEQ multiplex PCR, while TCRdb's copy carries only in-frame clones and drops some. The sample lists 90,000 to 150,000 clones, roughly 80% occurring once. The sample is drawn from a study of cytomegalovirus exposure and HLA in healthy donors. Study background: Early released data had about 80 million unique TCRs, all coming from HLA-typed donors.

The study's findings and limits: In a later analysis, a missense DCLRE1C variant was linked to TCR beta V- and J-gene trimming.

Sequencing was done on a sample of PBMCs. The chain recombines TRBV5-1 with TRBJ2-7; weak D call: TRBD1 (5 bases). This clonotype was obtained from a woman between 18 and 29 years old in good health and CMV-seronegative. The CDR3: CASSPEDTYEQYF. The CDR3 region has the DNA TGCGCCAGCAGCCCCGAGGACACCTACGAGCAGTACTTC.